This record concerns one TCR beta chain sequence. Generated by immunoSEQ multiplex PCR, the TCRdb table keeps only in-frame clones and is missing some. The table lists around 450,000 clones, 90% of them singletons, with 0.6% to 0.7% in the top ten. The data derive from a study of blood T cell repertoires in COVID-19. Study-level information: COVID-19 samples from acute and convalescent phases originated in the United States, Italy and Spain. Sample material is recorded as cDNA or gDNA derived from T cells, B-cell-depleted T cells, or PBMCs.

The CDR3 extends over 14 amino acids. V dropped 4 bases and J dropped 3 bases, with 11 bases sitting between them. Per germline, CDR1 SGHRS and CDR2 YFSETQ. This clonotype was obtained from a man younger than 35 who had recovered from COVID-19. The specimen was PBMCs or T cells enriched from blood (not recorded which). The chain recombines TRBV5-1 with TRBJ1-5, with D possibly being TRBD1 (6 bases). The CDR3 loop reads CASSPTGTNQPQHF. The CDR3 bases are TGCGCCAGCAGCCCTACAGGGACCAATCAGCCCCAGCATTTT.